The rows below give T cell receptor beta chains drawn from one sample of a study of prognosis after radiotherapy for stage I lung cancer. Using its own MiXCR run on the multiplex PCR reads, TCRdb lists one record per CDR3 protein. This table has around 20,000 distinct CDR3 sequences, roughly 40% appearing once. Material: PBMCs, obtained before or after stereotactic body radiation therapy (not recorded which). The receptors derive from a donor at least 50 years old with non-small cell lung cancer. CDR3s include the opening cysteine and the closing phenylalanine or tryptophan. Fields, in order: D gene, clone size, V gene, J gene, CDR3 protein, CDR3 DNA. D genes are given only for firm matches. Rows may omit the clone size; those that give it use once, few, many or a size class.

d_call: TRBD1; clone_size: NA; v_call: TRBV19; j_call: TRBJ1-1; cdr3_aa: CASQWEGAANTEAFF; cdr3_nt: TGTGCCAGCCAATGGGAGGGGGCCGCGAACACTGAAGCTTTCTTT
d_call: TRBD1; clone_size: many; v_call: TRBV5-1; j_call: TRBJ2-7; cdr3_aa: CASSKGQKDEQYF; cdr3_nt: TGCGCCAGCAGCAAGGGACAGAAGGACGAGCAGTACTTC
d_call: NA; clone_size: NA; v_call: TRBV6-1; j_call: TRBJ2-7; cdr3_aa: CASSLDCVYEQYF; cdr3_nt: TGTGCCAGCAGTCTGGACTGCGTTTACGAGCAGTACTTC
d_call: NA; clone_size: many; v_call: TRBV6-4; j_call: TRBJ1-5; cdr3_aa: CASSDSQADGPQHF; cdr3_nt: TGTGCCAGCAGTGACTCACAGGCGGATGGGCCCCAGCATTTT
d_call: NA; clone_size: many; v_call: TRBV3-1; j_call: TRBJ2-1; cdr3_aa: CASSQTNNEQFF; cdr3_nt: TGTGCCAGCAGCCAGACTAACAATGAGCAGTTCTTC
d_call: NA; clone_size: NA; v_call: TRBV20-1; j_call: TRBJ2-3; cdr3_aa: CSARGGWIRPDTQYF; cdr3_nt: TGCAGTGCTAGGGGCGGGTGGATCCGGCCAGATACGCAGTATTTT
d_call: TRBD2; clone_size: NA; v_call: TRBV15; j_call: TRBJ2-2; cdr3_aa: CATSTRLAGAGELFF; cdr3_nt: TGTGCCACCAGCACCAGACTAGCGGGTGCCGGGGAGCTGTTTTTT
d_call: TRBD1; clone_size: NA; v_call: TRBV19; j_call: TRBJ1-4; cdr3_aa: CASLSGTGATNEKLFF; cdr3_nt: TGTGCCAGTCTCAGCGGGACAGGCGCAACTAATGAAAAACTGTTTTTT
d_call: NA; clone_size: once; v_call: TRBV11-2; j_call: TRBJ2-3; cdr3_aa: CASSSTSWRVTYTQYF; cdr3_nt: TGTGCCAGCAGCTCCACTAGCTGGAGAGTCACATATACGCAGTATTTT
d_call: NA; clone_size: NA; v_call: TRBV7-6; j_call: TRBJ2-7; cdr3_aa: CASSLSPGRGSYEQYF; cdr3_nt: TGTGCCAGCAGCTTATCTCCAGGACGGGGGTCCTACGAGCAGTACTTC
d_call: NA; clone_size: NA; v_call: TRBV9; j_call: TRBJ1-6; cdr3_aa: CASSVKGQPGSPLHF; cdr3_nt: TGTGCCAGCAGCGTCAAGGGACAACCAGGGTCACCCCTCCACTTT
d_call: TRBD2; clone_size: many; v_call: TRBV6-1; j_call: TRBJ2-3; cdr3_aa: CASTSGLAVDTQYF; cdr3_nt: TGTGCCAGCACCTCCGGACTAGCGGTAGATACGCAGTATTTT
d_call: NA; clone_size: NA; v_call: TRBV11-2; j_call: TRBJ1-6; cdr3_aa: CASTITESPLHF; cdr3_nt: TGTGCCAGCACCATAACGGAATCACCCCTCCACTTT
d_call: NA; clone_size: NA; v_call: TRBV20-1; j_call: TRBJ2-2; cdr3_aa: CSARDAQGENTGEMLF; cdr3_nt: TGCAGTGCTAGAGATGCTCAGGGAGAAAACACCGGGGAGATGCTTTTT
d_call: NA; clone_size: many; v_call: TRBV20-1; j_call: TRBJ2-6; cdr3_aa: CSARGRDRPGANVLTF; cdr3_nt: TGCAGTGCTAGAGGCAGGGATCGCCCTGGGGCCAACGTCCTGACTTTC
d_call: NA; clone_size: many; v_call: TRBV7-8; j_call: TRBJ1-1; cdr3_aa: CASSLAPGGGNTEAFF; cdr3_nt: TGTGCCAGCAGCTTAGCGCCTGGGGGGGGGAACACTGAAGCTTTCTTT
d_call: NA; clone_size: NA; v_call: TRBV5-5; j_call: TRBJ2-7; cdr3_aa: CSSSYRTASSYEQYF; cdr3_nt: TGTTCCAGCAGTTACCGGACAGCCTCCTCCTACGAGCAGTACTTC